One and the same sample provided the 32 T cell receptor beta chains below, sequenced in a study of T-cell reconstitution after alpha-beta-depleted transplantation in children. Unique molecular identifiers were built into the TCRbeta library. TCRdb re-derived calls from the PCR reads in MiXCR, one entry per CDR3 protein. The table lists around 530,000 distinct CDR3 sequences, less than 35% of them singletons. Sequenced here: PBMCs from the stem cell graft donor, sampled from the stem cell graft. Source of these receptors: a human donor who donated a stem cell graft to a child with aplastic anemia.

The sample holds a few counts of this clonotype. The chain carries TRBV12-3 or TRBV12-4 and TRBJ1-6, with D perhaps TRBD1 (5 bases). This CDR3 is 17 amino acids long. The germline V and J ends were trimmed by 7 bases and 0 bases, with 16 bases remaining between them. CDR3 in amino acids: CASTSDRESSYNSPLHF. Here the CDR3 DNA reads TGTGCCAGCACTTCTGACAGAGAGAGCTCCTATAATTCACCCCTCCACTTT.

This CDR3 reads CASSEAGENIQYF. The CDR3 nucleotides are TGTGCCAGCAGTGAAGCTGGGGAAAACATTCAGTACTTC. The rearrangement uses TRBV25-1 and TRBJ2-4; D is ambiguous. Trimming took 2 bases from V and 5 from J, leaving 7 bases between them. The CDR3 covers 13 residues. Germline V gene data show CDR1 as MGHDK and CDR2 as SYGVNS.

This clonotype has a handful of counts. The chain is built from TRBV6-5 and TRBJ2-1, with 8 positions matching TRBD1. Germline CDR1 reads MNHEY; CDR2 reads SVGAGI. The V gene end was trimmed by 4 bases and the J gene end by 3 bases; junction bases not matched to a gene: 5. The CDR3 consists of 15 residues. CDR3 region: CASSSTGAIYNEQFF. The CDR3 coding sequence is TGTGCCAGCAGTTCGACAGGGGCGATCTACAATGAGCAGTTCTTC.

The chain joins TRBV9 to TRBJ2-7; either TRBD1 or TRBD2 may fit D (7 bases each). This CDR3 has 14 residues. CDR1 and CDR2 from the germline V gene are SGDLS and YYNGEE. V lost 3 bases to trimming and J lost 6 bases, with 16 bases between them. CDR3 sequence: CASSAGGQSLEQYF. The CDR3 DNA reads TGTGCCAGCAGCGCGGGGGGACAGTCCCTCGAGCAGTACTTC.

This clonotype has only a few counts. The chain joins TRBV7-9 to TRBJ2-5, with 7 nucleotides matching TRBD1. Germline-derived CDR1 and CDR2 are SEHNR and FQNEAQ (reference sequence). The trim removed 5 bases at V and 1 base at J, leaving 10 bases unmatched. CDR3 length: 16 residues. The DNA of the CDR3 is TGTGCCAGCAGCCCGGAAGTCCAGGGGGTCCAAGAGACCCAGTACTTC. It codes for CASSPEVQGVQETQYF. Supplemented by reference TRBV7-9 and TRBJ2-5, the full variable domain reads DTGVSQNPRHKITKRGQNVTFRCDPISEHNRLYWYRQTLGQGPEFLTYFQNEAQLEKSRLLSDRFSAERPKGSFSTLEIQRTEQGDSAMYLCASSPEVQGVQETQYFGPGTRLLVL.

This chain uses TRBV5-1 with TRBJ2-5, with a tentative D call TRBD2 (5 bases). Germline V gives CDR1 SGHRS, CDR2 YFSETQ. CDR3 length: 14 amino acids. The germline V and J ends were trimmed by 8 bases and 5 bases, with 19 bases remaining between them. The DNA of the CDR3 is TGCGCCAGTTCCACTTCGCCGGGGATGGAGACCCAGTACTTC. Translation: CASSTSPGMETQYF. Drawing the rest from reference TRBV5-1 and TRBJ2-5, the complete variable domain is KAGVTQTPRYLIKTRGQQVTLSCSPISGHRSVSWYQQTPGQGLQFLFEYFSETQRNKGNFPGRFSGRQFSNSRSEMNVSTLELGDSALYLCASSTSPGMETQYFGPGTRLLVL.

The genes are TRBV7-8 and TRBJ2-2, with D unclear. The germline V gene has CDR1 SGHVS and CDR2 FQNEAQ. The V end was cut by 4 bases, the J end by 8 bases, with 17 bases between. The CDR3 extends over 15 amino acids. CDR3 coding DNA: TGTGCCAGCAGCTCAATGGATCAGCTCGAAGGGGAGCTGTTTTTT. Amino acids: CASSSMDQLEGELFF.

This clonotype showed up many times. The gene calls are TRBV6-5 and TRBJ1-1, with D possibly being TRBD1 (6 bases). CDR1 and CDR2 from the germline V gene are MNHEY and SVGAGI. The CDR3 loop spans 15 amino acids. Trimming took off 0 bases at V and 1 base at J, with 9 bases between the two ends. This CDR3 reads CASSYSNRANTEAFF. CDR3 DNA sequence: TGTGCCAGCAGTTACTCGAACAGGGCGAACACTGAAGCTTTCTTT.

V is TRBV27 and J is TRBJ1-1, with TRBD1 as a possible D gene (5 bases). CDR1 and CDR2 (germline): MNHEY, SMNVEV (reference sequence). The CDR3 is 15 amino acids. V shed 3 bases and J shed 5 bases, with 16 bases lying between them. Here the CDR3 reads CASSFGASRTTEAFF. The DNA for the CDR3 is TGTGCCAGCAGTTTTGGGGCCTCAAGGACTACTGAAGCTTTCTTT.

This clonotype has a handful of counts. The V and J genes are TRBV6-1 and TRBJ1-1, with 9 bases lining up with TRBD1. The J segment lost 6 bases and the V segment lost 6 bases, leaving 5 bases of the junction unmatched. Germline CDR1 reads MNHNS; CDR2 reads SASEGT. The CDR3 loop spans 13 amino acids. Here the CDR3 reads CASRQGARAEAFF. CDR3 nucleotides: TGTGCCAGCAGACAGGGGGCGCGGGCTGAAGCTTTCTTT.

The table lists this clonotype with a count of one. V gene TRBV29-1 combines with J gene TRBJ2-2; D is ambiguous. This CDR3 has 12 amino acids. V lost 6 bases and J 7 bases, leaving 12 bases between the germline ends. The germline CDR1 and CDR2 sequences are SQVTM and ANQGSEA. The DNA of the CDR3 is TGCAGCGTAGCCCACAAAAGCGGGGAGCTGTTTTTT. It specifies CSVAHKSGELFF.

This clonotype was detected a few times. The chain combines TRBV29-1 with TRBJ2-6; 8 bases line up with TRBD1. The CDR3 has 18 amino acids. The germline V gene has CDR1 SQVTM and CDR2 ANQGSEA. V lost 1 base, J lost 2 bases, and 10 bases stayed unmatched. Written as DNA, the CDR3 is TGCAGCGTTGAAGGGACCGGGACAGGACTCACTGGGGCCAACGTCCTGACTTTC. This gives the protein CSVEGTGTGLTGANVLTF.

This chain joins TRBV28 and TRBJ1-2; D gene uncertain. The V and J ends lost 2 bases and 4 bases respectively, with 5 bases between them. The CDR3 runs 12 residues. The germline V gene has CDR1 MDHEN and CDR2 SYDVKM. The chain's CDR3 is CASSLQLYGYTF. DNA of the CDR3: TGTGCCAGCAGTTTACAGCTCTATGGCTACACCTTC.

This clonotype came up a few times. The chain joins TRBV29-1 to TRBJ1-2; the D is unclear. Germline loops: CDR1 SQVTM, CDR2 ANQGSEA. The CDR3 consists of 12 residues. V dropped 5 bases and J dropped 6 bases, with 13 bases sitting between them. CDR3 sequence: CSVIVGRDGYTF. The CDR3 nucleotides read TGCAGCGTTATAGTAGGGAGGGATGGCTACACCTTC.

In its sample, this clonotype was seen a few times. The chain recombines TRBV18 with TRBJ2-3; the D is unclear. Germline V gives CDR1 KGHSH, CDR2 LQKENI. The CDR3 loop spans 11 amino acids. The V end lost 3 bases, the J end lost 5 bases, and 3 bases lay between the germline ends. CDR3 DNA: TGTGCCAGCTCACCGGAAGATACGCAGTATTTT. This translates into CASSPEDTQYF.

The chain employs TRBV4-3 and TRBJ2-1; possibly TRBD2 for D (5 bases). The V and J ends lost 0 bases and 4 bases respectively, with 16 bases between them. Germline V gives CDR1 LGHNA, CDR2 YSLEER. The CDR3 spans 17 residues. The CDR3 DNA follows: TGCGCCAGCAGCCAAGATCTATATGATAGCGTATACAATGAGCAGTTCTTC. Its translation: CASSQDLYDSVYNEQFF.

V and J are TRBV20-1 and TRBJ2-1; TRBD2 agrees at 10 bases. This CDR3 region has 16 residues. Germline CDR1 reads DFQATT; CDR2 reads SNEGSKA (reference sequence). V shed 5 bases, J shed 3 bases, and the junction held 10 bases outside the gene matches. CDR3 coding DNA: TGCAGTGCTCCTAACCCCCTAGCGGGGGACTACAATGAGCAGTTCTTC. Its protein product is CSAPNPLAGDYNEQFF.

This chain links TRBV5-6 with TRBJ2-5; D might be TRBD2 (6 bases). Germline-derived CDR1 and CDR2 are SGHDT and YYEEEE. Deletions cut 6 bases from V and 3 bases from J, with 18 bases between. This CDR3 contains 15 residues. The CDR3 DNA is TGTGCCAGCATGCCCGGGAGTCCCTGGAAAGAGACCCAGTACTTC. Translated: CASMPGSPWKETQYF.

This clonotype was picked up a small number of times. The chain has TRBV20-1 and TRBJ2-1; 7 bases fit TRBD2. This CDR3 is 13 amino acids long. V was pared by 4 bases and J by 8 bases, with 8 bases of the junction left unmatched. Germline loops: CDR1 DFQATT, CDR2 SNEGSKA (reference sequence). The CDR3 loop is CSANREREHEQFF. CDR3 coding DNA: TGCAGTGCTAACCGGGAGCGGGAACATGAGCAGTTCTTC.

The chain couples TRBV10-3 to TRBJ1-5; weak D call: TRBD1 (5 bases). This CDR3 comprises 14 residues. The V end lost 6 bases, the J end lost 5 bases, and 14 bases lay between the germline ends. Per the germline V gene, CDR1 is ENHRY and CDR2 is SYGVKD. This CDR3 reads CAIRGAGSDQPQHF. The CDR3 DNA is TGTGCCATCAGAGGGGCCGGTAGTGATCAGCCCCAGCATTTT.

This rearrangement joins TRBV20-1 to TRBJ1-1; TRBD1 agrees at 8 bases. V gave up 1 base and J gave up 1 base; unmatched junction bases: 5. CDR3 length: 15 residues. The germline V gene has CDR1 DFQATT and CDR2 SNEGSKA (reference sequence). The CDR3: CSARARGLGNTEAFF. In nucleotides, the CDR3 is TGCAGTGCTAGAGCCAGGGGGCTCGGGAACACTGAAGCTTTCTTT.

The chain joins TRBV5-1 to TRBJ2-1; TRBD2 aligns across 7 bases. The CDR3 covers 14 residues. Germline V gene lookup returns CDR1 SGHRS and CDR2 YFSETQ. Trimming at V came to 8 bases and at J to 3 bases, leaving 8 bases not matched to a gene. CDR3 protein: CASSLATNYNEQFF. The CDR3 DNA reads as TGCGCCAGTTCACTAGCGACAAACTACAATGAGCAGTTCTTC.

This clonotype came up a few times. The chain has TRBV29-1 and TRBJ1-2; 7 bases are shared with TRBD1. The V and J ends lost 3 bases and 7 bases, in that order; junction bases with no gene match: 8. In germline, CDR1 is SQVTM, CDR2 ANQGSEA. CDR3 length equals 13 residues. This CDR3 is CSVEKRQGGGYTF. The CDR3 DNA reads TGCAGCGTTGAGAAGCGGCAGGGGGGTGGCTACACCTTC. The variable domain in full, completed from reference TRBV29-1 and TRBJ1-2, reads SAVISQKPSRDICQRGTSLTIQCQVDSQVTMMFWYRQQPGQSLTLIATANQGSEATYESGFVIDKFPISRPNLTFSTLTVSNMSPEDSSIYLCSVEKRQGGGYTFGSGTRLTVV.

The chain carries TRBV6-5 and TRBJ2-3, with D uncertain. From germline, CDR1 is MNHEY and CDR2 SVGAGI. V lost 0 bases to trimming and J lost 2 bases, with 3 bases between them. The length of the CDR3 is 13 residues. CDR3 sequence reads: CASSYSFTDTQYF. The CDR3 nucleotides read TGTGCCAGCAGTTACTCCTTCACAGATACGCAGTATTTT.

The chain couples TRBV6-1 to TRBJ1-2; D ambiguous. The V and J ends lost 4 bases and 7 bases respectively, with 10 bases between them. The CDR3 extends over 12 amino acids. Germline V gene lookup returns CDR1 MNHNS and CDR2 SASEGT. The CDR3 sequence: CASSAGGPGYTF. The CDR3 DNA is TGTGCCAGCAGTGCTGGAGGGCCTGGCTACACCTTC.

This clonotype was seen more than once but under ten times. The chain is built from TRBV6-1 and TRBJ2-7; D possibly corresponds to TRBD2 (7 bases). Germline V gene data show CDR1 as MNHNS and CDR2 as SASEGT. This CDR3 has 15 residues. The germline V and J ends were trimmed by 5 bases and 5 bases, with 19 bases remaining between them. The chain's CDR3 is CASSPFAGATNEQYF. The DNA for the CDR3 is TGTGCCAGCAGTCCTTTTGCGGGGGCTACCAACGAGCAGTACTTC.

The V and J genes are TRBV4-1 and TRBJ2-2; tentatively, D is TRBD1 (5 bases). This CDR3 is 17 amino acids long. Germline CDR1 is MGHRA and CDR2 is YSYEKL. Deletions cut 4 bases from V and 2 bases from J, with 17 bases between. CDR3 sequence (DNA): TGCGCCAGCAGCCTCTTCCCCGGACACCTCAACACCGGGGAGCTGTTTTTT. Its translation: CASSLFPGHLNTGELFF.

In its sample, this clonotype was seen a few times. The rearrangement links TRBV15 to TRBJ2-3; D tentatively fits TRBD1 or TRBD2 (5 bases each). V shed 6 bases and J shed 1 base, with 11 bases lying between them. The CDR3 totals 14 residues. Germline CDR1 reads LNHNV; CDR2 reads YYDKDF (reference sequence). CDR3 DNA sequence: TGTGCCACCAGTCAACCGGGGCGCACAGATACGCAGTATTTT. Its protein is CATSQPGRTDTQYF.

The chain couples TRBV6-6 to TRBJ1-1, with no clear D. Germline V gene lookup returns CDR1 MNHNY and CDR2 SVGAGI (reference sequence). Trimming stripped 4 bases from V and 11 bases from J, with 11 bases between. This CDR3 is 11 amino acids long. CDR3 sequence reads: CASSSDAGAFF. The CDR3 bases are TGTGCCAGCAGTTCAGACGCCGGGGCTTTCTTT.

The chain recombines TRBV5-1 with TRBJ1-5; 9 nucleotides match TRBD1. CDR3 length: 14 residues. The trim removed 4 bases at V and 6 bases at J, leaving 5 bases unmatched. Germline V gene data show CDR1 as SGHRS and CDR2 as YFSETQ. CDR3 coding DNA: TGCGCCAGCAGCCAAACAGGGGGCGTTCAGCCCCAGCATTTT. Translation gives CASSQTGGVQPQHF.

The chain links TRBV27 to TRBJ2-1; 12 positions match TRBD2. The length of the CDR3 is 17 residues. Trimming at V came to 3 bases and at J to 8 bases, leaving 11 bases not matched to a gene. Per the germline V gene, CDR1 is MNHEY and CDR2 is SMNVEV (reference sequence). The CDR3 coding sequence is TGTGCCAGCAGTTTGTCTAGCGGGAGGGCTTATTCCTATGAGCAGTTCTTC. Its protein product is CASSLSSGRAYSYEQFF.

This clonotype has only a few counts. The chain employs TRBV29-1 and TRBJ1-2; maybe TRBD1 (5 bases). V lost 4 bases and J 6 bases, leaving 12 bases between the germline ends. The CDR3 spans 12 residues. Germline loops: CDR1 SQVTM, CDR2 ANQGSEA. The CDR3 protein is CSVGGRVDGYTF. The CDR3 DNA reads as TGCAGCGTTGGTGGCAGGGTCGATGGCTACACCTTC.